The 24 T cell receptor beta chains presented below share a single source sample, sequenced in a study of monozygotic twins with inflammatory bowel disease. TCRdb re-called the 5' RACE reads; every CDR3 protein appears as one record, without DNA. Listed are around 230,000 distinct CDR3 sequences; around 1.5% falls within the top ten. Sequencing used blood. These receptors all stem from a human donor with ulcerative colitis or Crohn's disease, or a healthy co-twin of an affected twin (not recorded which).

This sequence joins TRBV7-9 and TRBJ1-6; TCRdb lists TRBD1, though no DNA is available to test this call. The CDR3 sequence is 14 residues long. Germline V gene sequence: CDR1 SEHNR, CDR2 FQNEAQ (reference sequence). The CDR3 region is CALEGTGGRSPLHF.

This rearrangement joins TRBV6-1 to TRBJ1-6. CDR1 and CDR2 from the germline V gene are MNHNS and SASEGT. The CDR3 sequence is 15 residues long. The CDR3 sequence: CASHRRGRGNSPLHF.

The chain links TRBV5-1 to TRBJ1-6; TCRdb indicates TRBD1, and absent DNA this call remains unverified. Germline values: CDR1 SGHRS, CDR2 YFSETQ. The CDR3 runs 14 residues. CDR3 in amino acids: CASSEGAGNSPLHF.

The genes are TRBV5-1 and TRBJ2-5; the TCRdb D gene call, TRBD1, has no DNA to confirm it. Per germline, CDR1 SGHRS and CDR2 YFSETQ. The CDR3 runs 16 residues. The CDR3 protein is CASSLRAGNLQETQYF.

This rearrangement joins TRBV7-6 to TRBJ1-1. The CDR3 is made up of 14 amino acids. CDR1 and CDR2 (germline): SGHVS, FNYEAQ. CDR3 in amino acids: CASSLFTSPAEAFF.

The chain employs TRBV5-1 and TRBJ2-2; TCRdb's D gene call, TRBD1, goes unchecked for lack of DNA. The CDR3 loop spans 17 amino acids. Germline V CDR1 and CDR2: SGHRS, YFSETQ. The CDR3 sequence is CASSLEGRGENTGELFF.

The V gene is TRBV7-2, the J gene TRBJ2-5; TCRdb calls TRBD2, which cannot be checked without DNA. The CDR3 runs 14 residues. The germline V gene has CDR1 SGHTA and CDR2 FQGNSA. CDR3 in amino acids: CASSPYGSQETQYF.

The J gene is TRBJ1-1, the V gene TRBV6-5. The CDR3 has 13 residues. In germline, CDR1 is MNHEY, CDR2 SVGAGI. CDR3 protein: CASNRLRNTEAFF.

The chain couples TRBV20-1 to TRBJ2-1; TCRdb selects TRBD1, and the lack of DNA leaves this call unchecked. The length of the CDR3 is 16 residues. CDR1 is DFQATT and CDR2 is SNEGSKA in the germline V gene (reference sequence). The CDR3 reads CSASAGGRNFYNEQFF.

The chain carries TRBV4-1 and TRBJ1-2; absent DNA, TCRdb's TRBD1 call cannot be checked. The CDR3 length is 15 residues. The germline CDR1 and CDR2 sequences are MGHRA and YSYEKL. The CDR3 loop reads CASSQYPTGGYGYTF.

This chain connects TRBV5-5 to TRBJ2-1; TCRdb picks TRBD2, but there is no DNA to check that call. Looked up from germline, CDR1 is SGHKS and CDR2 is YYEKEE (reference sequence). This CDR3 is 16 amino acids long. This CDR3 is CASSRIAGGTYNEQFF.

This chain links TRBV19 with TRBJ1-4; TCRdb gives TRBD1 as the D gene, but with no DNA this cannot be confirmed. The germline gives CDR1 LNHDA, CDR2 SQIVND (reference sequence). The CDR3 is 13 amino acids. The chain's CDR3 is CASRGTVLEKLFF.

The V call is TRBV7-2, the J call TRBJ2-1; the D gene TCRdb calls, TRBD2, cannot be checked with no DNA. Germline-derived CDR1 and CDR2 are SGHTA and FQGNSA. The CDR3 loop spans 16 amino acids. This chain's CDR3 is CASSPRASGGYNEQFF.

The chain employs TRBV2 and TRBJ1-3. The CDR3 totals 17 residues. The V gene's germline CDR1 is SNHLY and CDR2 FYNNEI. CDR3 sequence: CASSEWSGSYSGNTIYF. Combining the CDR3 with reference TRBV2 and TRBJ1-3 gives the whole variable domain EPEVTQTPSHQVTQMGQEVILRCVPISNHLYFYWYRQILGQKVEFLVSFYNNEISEKSEIFDDQFSVERPDGSNFTLKIRSTKLEDSAMYFCASSEWSGSYSGNTIYFGEGSWLTVV.

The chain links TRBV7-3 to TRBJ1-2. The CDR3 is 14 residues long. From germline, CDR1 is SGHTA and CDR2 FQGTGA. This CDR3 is CASSLNRWGYGYTF.

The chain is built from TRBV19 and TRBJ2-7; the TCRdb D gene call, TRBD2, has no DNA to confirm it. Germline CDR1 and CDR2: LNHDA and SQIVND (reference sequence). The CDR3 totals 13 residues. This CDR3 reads CASKSGGGYEQYF. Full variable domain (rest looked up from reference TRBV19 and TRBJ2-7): DGGITQSPKYLFRKEGQNVTLSCEQNLNHDAMYWYRQDPGQGLRLIYYSQIVNDFQKGDIAEGYSVSREKKESFPLTVTSAQKNPTAFYLCASKSGGGYEQYFGPGTRLTVT.

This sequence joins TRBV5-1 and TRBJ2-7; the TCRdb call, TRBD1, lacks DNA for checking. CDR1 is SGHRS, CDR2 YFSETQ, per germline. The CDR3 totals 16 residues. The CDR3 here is CASSLRLGQGVFEQYF.

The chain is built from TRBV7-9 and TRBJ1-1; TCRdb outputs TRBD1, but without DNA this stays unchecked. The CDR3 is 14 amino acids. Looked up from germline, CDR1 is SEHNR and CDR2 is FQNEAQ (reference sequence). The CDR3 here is CASSSTGGRTEAFF.

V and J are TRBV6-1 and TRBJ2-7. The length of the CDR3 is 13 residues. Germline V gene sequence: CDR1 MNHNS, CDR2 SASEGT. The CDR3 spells CASEDGSRNEQYF.

CDR3 residues: CASLNSGQSTDTQYF. This rearrangement joins TRBV6-1 to TRBJ2-3; TCRdb designates TRBD1, a call that cannot be tested without DNA. The CDR3 has 15 amino acids. In germline, CDR1 is MNHNS, CDR2 SASEGT.

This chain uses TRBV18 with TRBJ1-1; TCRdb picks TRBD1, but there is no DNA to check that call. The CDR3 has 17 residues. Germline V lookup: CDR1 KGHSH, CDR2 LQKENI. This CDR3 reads CASSPPGQGAFGTEAFF. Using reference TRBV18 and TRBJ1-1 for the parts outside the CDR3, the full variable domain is NAGVMQNPRHLVRRRGQEARLRCSPMKGHSHVYWYRQLPEEGLKFMVYLQKENIIDESGMPKERFSAEFPKEGPSILRIQQVVRGDSAAYFCASSPPGQGAFGTEAFFGQGTRLTVV.

CDR3 residues: CASSPQASTDTQYF. The chain links TRBV7-9 to TRBJ2-3. Germline V gene data show CDR1 as SEHNR and CDR2 as FQNEAQ (reference sequence). CDR3 size: 14 residues.

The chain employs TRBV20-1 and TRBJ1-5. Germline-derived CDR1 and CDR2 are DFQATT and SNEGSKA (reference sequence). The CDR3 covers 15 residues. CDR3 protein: CSAIATVASNQPQHF.

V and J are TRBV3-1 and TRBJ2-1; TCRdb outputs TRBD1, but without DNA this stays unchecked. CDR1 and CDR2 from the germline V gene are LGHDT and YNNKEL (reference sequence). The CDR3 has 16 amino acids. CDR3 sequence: CASTYAAGGGYNEQFF.